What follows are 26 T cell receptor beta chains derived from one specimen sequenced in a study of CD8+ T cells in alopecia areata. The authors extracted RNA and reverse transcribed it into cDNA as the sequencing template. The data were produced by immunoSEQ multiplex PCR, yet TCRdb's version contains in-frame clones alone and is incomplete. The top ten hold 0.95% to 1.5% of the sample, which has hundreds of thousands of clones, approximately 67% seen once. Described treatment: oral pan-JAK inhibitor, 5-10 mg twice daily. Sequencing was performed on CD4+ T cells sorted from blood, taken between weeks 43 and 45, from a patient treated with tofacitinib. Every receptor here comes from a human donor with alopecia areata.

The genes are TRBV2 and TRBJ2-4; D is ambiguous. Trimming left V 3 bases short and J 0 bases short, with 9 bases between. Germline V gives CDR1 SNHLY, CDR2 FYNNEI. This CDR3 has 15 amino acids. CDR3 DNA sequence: TGTGCCAGCAGTGATGCTGTCATAGCCAAAAACATTCAGTACTTC. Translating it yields CASSDAVIAKNIQYF.

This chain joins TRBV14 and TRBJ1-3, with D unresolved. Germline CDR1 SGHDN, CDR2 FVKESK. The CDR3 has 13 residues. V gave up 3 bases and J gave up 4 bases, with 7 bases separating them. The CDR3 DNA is TGTGCCAGCAGCCAGGCCGCGGGAAACACCATATATTTT. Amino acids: CASSQAAGNTIYF. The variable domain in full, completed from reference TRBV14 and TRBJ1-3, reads EAGVTQFPSHSVIEKGQTVTLRCDPISGHDNLYWYRRVMGKEIKFLLHFVKESKQDESGMPNNRFLAERTGGTYSTLKVQPAELEDSGVYFCASSQAAGNTIYFGEGSWLTVV.

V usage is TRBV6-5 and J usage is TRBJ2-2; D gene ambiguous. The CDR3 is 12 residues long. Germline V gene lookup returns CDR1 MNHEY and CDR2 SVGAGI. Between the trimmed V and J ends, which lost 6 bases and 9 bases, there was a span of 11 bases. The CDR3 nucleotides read TGTGCCAGCAGAACAAACCCCCGGGAGCTGTTTTTT. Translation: CASRTNPRELFF.

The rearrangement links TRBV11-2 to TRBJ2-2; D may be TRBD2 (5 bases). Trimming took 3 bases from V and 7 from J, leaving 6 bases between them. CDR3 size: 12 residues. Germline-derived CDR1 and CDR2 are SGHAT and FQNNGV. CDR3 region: CASSFRGGELFF. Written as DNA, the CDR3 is TGTGCCAGCAGCTTTCGGGGCGGGGAGCTGTTTTTT.

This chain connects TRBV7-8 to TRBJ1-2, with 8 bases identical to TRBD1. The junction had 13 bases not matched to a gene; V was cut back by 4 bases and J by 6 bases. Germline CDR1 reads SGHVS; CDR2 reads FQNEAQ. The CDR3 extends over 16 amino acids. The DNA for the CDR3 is TGTGCCAGCAGCTCCGTGACCGGGACAGGAGACCATGGCTACACCTTC. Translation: CASSSVTGTGDHGYTF.

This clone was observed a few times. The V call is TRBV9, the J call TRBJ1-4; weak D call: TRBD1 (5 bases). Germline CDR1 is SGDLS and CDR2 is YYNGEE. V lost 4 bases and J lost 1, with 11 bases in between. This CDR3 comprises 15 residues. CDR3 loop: CASSPHGGTNEKLFF. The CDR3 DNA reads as TGTGCCAGCAGCCCCCACGGGGGAACTAATGAAAAACTGTTTTTT.

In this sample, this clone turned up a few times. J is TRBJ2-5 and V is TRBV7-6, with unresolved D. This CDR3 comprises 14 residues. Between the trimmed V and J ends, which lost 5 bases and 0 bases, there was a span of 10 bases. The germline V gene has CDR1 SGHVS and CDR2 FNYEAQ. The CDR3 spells CASSRTEYQETQYF. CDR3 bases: TGTGCCAGCAGCCGGACCGAGTACCAAGAGACCCAGTACTTC.

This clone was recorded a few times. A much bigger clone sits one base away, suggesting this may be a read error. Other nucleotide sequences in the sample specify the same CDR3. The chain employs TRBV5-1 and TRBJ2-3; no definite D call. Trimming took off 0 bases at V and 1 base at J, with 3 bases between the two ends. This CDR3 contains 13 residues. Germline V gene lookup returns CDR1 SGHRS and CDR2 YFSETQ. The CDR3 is CASSLEGTDTQYF. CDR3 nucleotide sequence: TGCGCCAGCAGCTTGGAGGGCACAGATACGCAGTATTTT.

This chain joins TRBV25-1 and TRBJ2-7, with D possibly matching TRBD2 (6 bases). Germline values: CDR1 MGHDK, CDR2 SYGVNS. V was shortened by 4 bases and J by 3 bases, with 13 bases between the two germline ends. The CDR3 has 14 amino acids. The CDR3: CASSATSFNYEQYF. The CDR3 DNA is TGTGCCAGCAGTGCGACTAGTTTCAACTACGAGCAGTACTTC.

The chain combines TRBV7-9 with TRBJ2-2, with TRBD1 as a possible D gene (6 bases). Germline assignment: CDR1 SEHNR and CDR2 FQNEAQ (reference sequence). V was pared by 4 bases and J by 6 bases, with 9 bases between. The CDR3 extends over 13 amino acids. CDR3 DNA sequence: TGTGCCAGCAGCTCACAGGGATCCGGGGAGCTGTTTTTT. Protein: CASSSQGSGELFF.

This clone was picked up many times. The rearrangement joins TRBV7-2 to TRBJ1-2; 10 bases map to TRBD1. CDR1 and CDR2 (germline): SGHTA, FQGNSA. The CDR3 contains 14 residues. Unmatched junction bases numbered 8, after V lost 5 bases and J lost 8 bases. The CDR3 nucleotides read TGTGCCAGCAGCCCGTGGGACAGGGGCGGCGGCTACACCTTC. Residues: CASSPWDRGGGYTF.

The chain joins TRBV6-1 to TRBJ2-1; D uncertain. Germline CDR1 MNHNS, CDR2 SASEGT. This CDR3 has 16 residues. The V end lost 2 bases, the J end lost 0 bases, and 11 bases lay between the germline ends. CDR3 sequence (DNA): TGTGCCAGCAGTGAAACCGAGATAAGCTCCTACAATGAGCAGTTCTTC. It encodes CASSETEISSYNEQFF.

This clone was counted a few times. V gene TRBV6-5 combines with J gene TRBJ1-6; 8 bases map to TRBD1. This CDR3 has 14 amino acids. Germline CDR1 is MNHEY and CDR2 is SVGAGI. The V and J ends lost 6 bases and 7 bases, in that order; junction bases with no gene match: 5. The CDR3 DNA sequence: TGTGCCAGCAGCAGACAGGGGAGAAATTCACCCCTCCACTTT. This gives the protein CASSRQGRNSPLHF.

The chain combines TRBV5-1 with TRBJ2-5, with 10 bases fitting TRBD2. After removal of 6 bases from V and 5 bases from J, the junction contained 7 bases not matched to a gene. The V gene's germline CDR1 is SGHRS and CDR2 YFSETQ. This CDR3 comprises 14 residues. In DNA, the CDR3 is TGCGCCAGCAACCCGGGGACTAGCGCCGAGACCCAGTACTTC. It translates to CASNPGTSAETQYF.

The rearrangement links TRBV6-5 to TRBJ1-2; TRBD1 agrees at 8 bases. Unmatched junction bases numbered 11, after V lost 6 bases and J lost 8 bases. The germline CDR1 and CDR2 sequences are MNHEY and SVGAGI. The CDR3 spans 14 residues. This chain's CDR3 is CASREMTGDGGYTF. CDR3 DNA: TGTGCCAGCAGGGAAATGACAGGGGATGGCGGCTACACCTTC.

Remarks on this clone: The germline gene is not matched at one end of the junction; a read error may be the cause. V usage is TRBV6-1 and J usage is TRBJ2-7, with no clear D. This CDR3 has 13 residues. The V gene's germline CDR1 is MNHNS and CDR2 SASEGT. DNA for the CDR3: TGTGCCAGCAGTGAATTTGTGTCAAATGGGTTGCACTTC. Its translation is CASSEFVSNGLHF.

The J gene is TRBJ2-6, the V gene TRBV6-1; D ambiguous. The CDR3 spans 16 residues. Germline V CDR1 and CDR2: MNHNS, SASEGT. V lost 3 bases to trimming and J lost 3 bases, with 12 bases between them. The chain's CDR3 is CASSDLVQNGANVLTF. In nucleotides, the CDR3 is TGTGCCAGCAGTGATTTGGTACAAAATGGGGCCAACGTCCTGACTTTC.

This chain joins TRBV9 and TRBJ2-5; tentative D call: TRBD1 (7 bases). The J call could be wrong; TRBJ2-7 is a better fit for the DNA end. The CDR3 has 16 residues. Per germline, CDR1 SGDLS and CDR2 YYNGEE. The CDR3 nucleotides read TGTGCCAGCAGCCCTACCCCAGGGGGGCGTTCCTACGAGCAGTACTTC. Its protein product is CASSPTPGGRSYEQYF.

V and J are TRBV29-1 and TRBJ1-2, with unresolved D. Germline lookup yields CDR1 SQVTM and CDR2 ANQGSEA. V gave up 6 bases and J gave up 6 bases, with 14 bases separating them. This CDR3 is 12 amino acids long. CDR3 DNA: TGCAGCGTCGGATCAGGACGGGATGGCTACACCTTC. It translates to CSVGSGRDGYTF.

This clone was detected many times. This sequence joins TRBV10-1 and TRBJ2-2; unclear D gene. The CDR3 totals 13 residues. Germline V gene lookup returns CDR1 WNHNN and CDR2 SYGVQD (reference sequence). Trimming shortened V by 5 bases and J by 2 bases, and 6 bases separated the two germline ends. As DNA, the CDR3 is TGCGCCAGCAGTACCCCAAACACCGGGGAGCTGTTTTTT. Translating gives CASSTPNTGELFF.

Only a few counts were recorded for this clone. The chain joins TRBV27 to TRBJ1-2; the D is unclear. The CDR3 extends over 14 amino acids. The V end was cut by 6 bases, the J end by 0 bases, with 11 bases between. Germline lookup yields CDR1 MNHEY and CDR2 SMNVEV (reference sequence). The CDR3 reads CASRVGRTNYGYTF. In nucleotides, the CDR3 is TGTGCCAGCAGAGTAGGGCGAACTAACTATGGCTACACCTTC.

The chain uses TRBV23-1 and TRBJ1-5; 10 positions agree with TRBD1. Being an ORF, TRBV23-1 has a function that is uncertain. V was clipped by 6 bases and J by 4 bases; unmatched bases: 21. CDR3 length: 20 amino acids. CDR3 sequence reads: CASSPGVGTGVLVANQPQHF. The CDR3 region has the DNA TGCGCCAGCAGCCCAGGGGTTGGGACAGGGGTCTTGGTAGCAAATCAGCCCCAGCATTTT.

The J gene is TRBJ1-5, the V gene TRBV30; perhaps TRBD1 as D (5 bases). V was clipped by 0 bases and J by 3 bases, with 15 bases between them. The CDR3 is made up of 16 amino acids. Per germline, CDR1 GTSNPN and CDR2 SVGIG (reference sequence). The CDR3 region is CAWSVRSGTNNQPQHF. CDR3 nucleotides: TGTGCCTGGAGTGTACGGTCAGGGACGAACAATCAGCCCCAGCATTTT.

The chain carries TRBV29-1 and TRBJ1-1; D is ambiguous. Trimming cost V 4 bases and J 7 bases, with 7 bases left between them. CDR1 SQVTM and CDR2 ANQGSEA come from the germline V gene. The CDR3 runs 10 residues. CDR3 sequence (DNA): TGCAGCGTTGGGGCCCTTGAAGCTTTCTTT. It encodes CSVGALEAFF.

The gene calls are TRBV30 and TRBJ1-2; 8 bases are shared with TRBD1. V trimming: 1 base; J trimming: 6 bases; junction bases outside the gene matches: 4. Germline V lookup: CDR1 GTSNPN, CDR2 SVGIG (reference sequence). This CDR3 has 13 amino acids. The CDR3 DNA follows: TGTGCCTGGAGTGCCCGGACAGGGAATGGCTACACCTTC. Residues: CAWSARTGNGYTF.

The CDR3 nucleotides are TGTGCCAGTAGTACCGCTAGCGGGAGGGAAGAGACCCAGTACTTC. Residues: CASSTASGREETQYF. The chain uses TRBV19 and TRBJ2-5; 12 nucleotides line up with TRBD2. The CDR3 is 15 amino acids. Germline V gene sequence: CDR1 LNHDA, CDR2 SQIVND (reference sequence). After removal of 4 bases from V and 3 bases from J, the junction contained 3 bases not matched to a gene.